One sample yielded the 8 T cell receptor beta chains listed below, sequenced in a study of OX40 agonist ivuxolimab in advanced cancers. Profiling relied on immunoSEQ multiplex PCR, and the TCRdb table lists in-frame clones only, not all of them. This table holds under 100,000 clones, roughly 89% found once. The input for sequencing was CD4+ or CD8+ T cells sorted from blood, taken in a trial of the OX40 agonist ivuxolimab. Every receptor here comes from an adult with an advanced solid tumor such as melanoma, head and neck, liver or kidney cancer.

The CDR3 region is CASRGGVGLNTGELFF. CDR3 bases: TGTGCCAGCAGGGGGGGCGTCGGGCTGAACACCGGGGAGCTGTTTTTT. V and J are TRBV6-6 and TRBJ2-2; D is perhaps TRBD1 or TRBD2 (6 bases each). V shed 6 bases and J shed 1 base, with 15 bases lying between them. The CDR3 has 16 amino acids. From germline, CDR1 is MNHNY and CDR2 SVGAGI (reference sequence).

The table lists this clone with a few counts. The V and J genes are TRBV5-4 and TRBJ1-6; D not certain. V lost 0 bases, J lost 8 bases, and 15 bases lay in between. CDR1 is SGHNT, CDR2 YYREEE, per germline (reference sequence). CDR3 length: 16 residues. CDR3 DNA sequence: TGTGCCAGCAGCTTGGCCGGCGGGTTTACGCATTCACCCCTCCACTTT. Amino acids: CASSLAGGFTHSPLHF. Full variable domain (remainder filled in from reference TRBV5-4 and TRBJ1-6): ETGVTQSPTHLIKTRGQQVTLRCSSQSGHNTVSWYQQALGQGPQFIFQYYREEENGRGNFPPRFSGLQFPNYSSELNVNALELDDSALYLCASSLAGGFTHSPLHFGNGTRLTVT.

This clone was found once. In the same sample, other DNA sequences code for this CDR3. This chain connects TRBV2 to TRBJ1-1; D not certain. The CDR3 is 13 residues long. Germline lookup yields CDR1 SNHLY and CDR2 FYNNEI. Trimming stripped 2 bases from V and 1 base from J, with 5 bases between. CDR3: CASSELENTEAFF. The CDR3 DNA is TGTGCCAGCAGTGAACTGGAGAACACTGAAGCTTTCTTT.

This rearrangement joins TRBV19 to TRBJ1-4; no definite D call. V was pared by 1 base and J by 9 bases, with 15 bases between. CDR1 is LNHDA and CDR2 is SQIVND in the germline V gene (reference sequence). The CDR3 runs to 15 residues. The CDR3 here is CASSIGELRIQKLFF. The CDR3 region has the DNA TGTGCCAGTAGTATAGGGGAGTTGAGGATTCAAAAACTGTTTTTT.

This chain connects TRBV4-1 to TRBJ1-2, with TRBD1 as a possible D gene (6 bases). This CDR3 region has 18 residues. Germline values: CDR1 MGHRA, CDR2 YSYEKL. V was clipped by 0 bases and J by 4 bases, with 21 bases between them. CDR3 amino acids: CASSQDRSGTTVFYGYTF. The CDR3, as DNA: TGCGCCAGCAGCCAAGATCGGTCCGGGACAACTGTATTCTATGGCTACACCTTC.

The CDR3 sequence: CASSQNRGGGNTIYF. The CDR3 bases are TGTGCCAGCAGTCAAAACAGGGGAGGAGGAAACACCATATATTTT. The chain combines TRBV28 with TRBJ1-3, with 7 bases fitting TRBD1. With 5 bases clipped from V and 4 bases from J, the junction kept 8 bases outside the gene matches. The CDR3 is 15 residues long. Per the germline V gene, CDR1 is MDHEN and CDR2 is SYDVKM.

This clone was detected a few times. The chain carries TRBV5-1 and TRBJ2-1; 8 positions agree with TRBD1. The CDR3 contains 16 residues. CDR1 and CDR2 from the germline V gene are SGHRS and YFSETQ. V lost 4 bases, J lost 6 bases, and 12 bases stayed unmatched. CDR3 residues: CASSLLSGGKSNEQFF. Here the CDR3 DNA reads TGCGCCAGCAGCCTCCTTTCAGGGGGCAAAAGCAATGAGCAGTTCTTC.

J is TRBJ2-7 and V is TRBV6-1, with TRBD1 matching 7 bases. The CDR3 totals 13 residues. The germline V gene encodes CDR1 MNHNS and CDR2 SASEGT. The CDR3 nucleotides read TGTGCCAGCAGTGAAGATGGACAGGAAACAGCCTTGGTC. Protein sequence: CASSEDGQETALV.